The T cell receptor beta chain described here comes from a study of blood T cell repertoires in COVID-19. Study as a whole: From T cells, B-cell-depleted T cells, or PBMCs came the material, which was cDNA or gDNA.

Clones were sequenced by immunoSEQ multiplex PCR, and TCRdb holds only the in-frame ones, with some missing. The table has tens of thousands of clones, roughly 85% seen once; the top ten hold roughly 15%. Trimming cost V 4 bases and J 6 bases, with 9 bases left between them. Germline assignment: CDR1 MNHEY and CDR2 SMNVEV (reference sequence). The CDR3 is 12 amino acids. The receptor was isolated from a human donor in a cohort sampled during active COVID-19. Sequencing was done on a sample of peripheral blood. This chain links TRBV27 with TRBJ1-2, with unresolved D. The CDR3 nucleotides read TGTGCCAGCAGTTCTTTTCGGGATGGCTACACCTTC. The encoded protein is CASSSFRDGYTF.